These 23 T cell receptor beta chains were all obtained from the same sample, sequenced in a study of siplizumab effects on memory and regulatory T cells (dated by TCRdb to about 2019). To prepare the library, the immunoSEQ multiplex PCR assay was applied. TCRdb retrieved this table from immuneACCESS and kept in-frame rearrangements only. Not all clones are present; in checked studies, unresolved V genes account for under half, and no reason is known for the remainder. The sample has about 60,000 clones on record, over 65% of them singletons. The top ten hold approximately 3.8% of the sample. The sequenced sample was memory CD4+ T cells sorted from blood. The label giving this sample's cell subset or site can be read as: unstimulated CD4+ memory T cells. All receptors derive from a human donor in good health.

DNA for the CDR3: TGCAGCGTCGGCGGTTTGGGTGGCTACACCTTC. Translation gives CSVGGLGGYTF. J is TRBJ1-2 and V is TRBV29-1; D is unclear. Germline CDR1 is SQVTM and CDR2 is ANQGSEA. There are 11 residues in the CDR3. Trimming took 6 bases from V and 7 from J, leaving 12 bases between them.

A few counts support this clone. The rearrangement joins TRBV7-9 to TRBJ2-4; D is perhaps TRBD2 (6 bases). The germline gives CDR1 SEHNR, CDR2 FQNEAQ (reference sequence). Trimming removed 5 bases from V and 5 bases from J, with 16 bases in between. The CDR3 has 15 amino acids. This CDR3 reads CASSTTGTEENIQYF. The CDR3 DNA is TGTGCCAGCAGCACCACCGGGACTGAGGAAAACATTCAGTACTTC.

The V gene is TRBV27, the J gene TRBJ2-3; the D is unclear. The CDR3 is 16 residues long. The V gene's germline CDR1 is MNHEY and CDR2 SMNVEV (reference sequence). V was cut by 5 bases and J by 6 bases, with 21 bases left in between. CDR3 residues: CASSPLVGRGIDTQYF. The CDR3 DNA reads as TGTGCCAGCAGTCCACTGGTAGGTCGTGGTATCGATACGCAGTATTTT.

Of note for this clone: This same CDR3 is encoded by further DNA sequences in the sample. The chain combines TRBV15 with TRBJ1-2; 9 bases fit TRBD1. Germline V gives CDR1 LNHNV, CDR2 YYDKDF (reference sequence). V trimming: 3 bases; J trimming: 6 bases; junction bases outside the gene matches: 5. CDR3 length equals 14 residues. CDR3 bases: TGTGCCACCAGCAGCCGCAGGACAGGGGATGGCTACACCTTC. Protein sequence: CATSSRRTGDGYTF.

The sample holds a few counts of this clone. The V call is TRBV29-1, the J call TRBJ1-3; 8 nucleotides align to TRBD1. Germline-derived CDR1 and CDR2 are SQVTM and ANQGSEA. V lost 4 bases and J lost 0; bases outside the gene matches: 2. The CDR3 has 14 amino acids. CDR3 coding DNA: TGCAGCGTTGGCGGGACAGGCTCTGGAAACACCATATATTTT. This sequence encodes CSVGGTGSGNTIYF.

The chain employs TRBV25-1 and TRBJ1-2; D is unclear. The CDR3 is made up of 13 amino acids. Germline V lookup: CDR1 MGHDK, CDR2 SYGVNS. V was pared by 3 bases and J by 8 bases, with 13 bases between. The CDR3 loop reads CASSDRGGQGYTF. The CDR3 DNA reads TGTGCCAGCAGTGATAGAGGAGGGCAAGGCTACACCTTC.

The genes are TRBV15 and TRBJ1-1; D call uncertain. Between the trimmed V and J ends, which lost 1 base and 0 bases, there was a span of 9 bases. The CDR3 consists of 15 residues. Germline V gene lookup returns CDR1 LNHNV and CDR2 YYDKDF (reference sequence). The CDR3 spells CATSRVPIMNTEAFF. The CDR3 bases are TGTGCCACCAGCAGAGTTCCGATAATGAACACTGAAGCTTTCTTT.

V usage is TRBV4-1 and J usage is TRBJ2-2; tentative D call: TRBD1 (5 bases). Per the germline V gene, CDR1 is MGHRA and CDR2 is YSYEKL. The CDR3 is 16 residues long. V was pared by 4 bases and J by 0 bases, with 12 bases between. DNA for the CDR3: TGCGCCAGCAGCCGCCAACAGGTATCGAACACCGGGGAGCTGTTTTTT. The encoded protein is CASSRQQVSNTGELFF.

The CDR3 region is CASSEGVHYGYTF. The CDR3 DNA reads as TGTGCCAGCAGTGAAGGGGTTCACTATGGCTACACCTTC. The chain couples TRBV6-1 to TRBJ1-2; unclear D gene. V was cut by 1 base and J by 3 bases, with 6 bases left in between. Germline CDR1 is MNHNS and CDR2 is SASEGT. The length of the CDR3 is 13 residues.

This chain connects TRBV6-5 to TRBJ2-3; D might be TRBD1 (6 bases). Trimming removed 5 bases at V and 5 bases at J, with 8 bases between. This CDR3 comprises 12 residues. Germline V gene lookup returns CDR1 MNHEY and CDR2 SVGAGI. CDR3 in DNA: TGTGCCAGCAGTCAACAGGGAGATACGCAGTATTTT. It is translated as CASSQQGDTQYF.

The chain links TRBV2 to TRBJ2-7; possibly TRBD2 for D (6 bases). V was shortened by 6 bases and J by 4 bases, with 7 bases between the two germline ends. Germline values: CDR1 SNHLY, CDR2 FYNNEI. CDR3 size: 11 residues. This CDR3 is CASREGYEQYF. The CDR3 bases are TGTGCCAGCAGGGAGGGTTACGAGCAGTACTTC.

This chain connects TRBV5-1 to TRBJ2-1, with D perhaps matching TRBD1 or TRBD2 (6 bases each). Per germline, CDR1 SGHRS and CDR2 YFSETQ. Trimming took off 1 base at V and 8 bases at J, with 7 bases between the two ends. This CDR3 contains 12 residues. The CDR3 DNA reads as TGCGCCAGCAGCTTGAGGGGGGATGAGCAGTTCTTC. Translation gives CASSLRGDEQFF. The full variable domain, in which reference TRBV5-1 and TRBJ2-1 provide the parts outside the CDR3, is KAGVTQTPRYLIKTRGQQVTLSCSPISGHRSVSWYQQTPGQGLQFLFEYFSETQRNKGNFPGRFSGRQFSNSRSEMNVSTLELGDSALYLCASSLRGDEQFFGPGTRLTVL.

CDR3 sequence reads: CASSEQGGSQPQHF. The CDR3 DNA follows: TGTGCCAGCAGCGAACAGGGGGGAAGTCAGCCCCAGCATTTT. The V and J genes are TRBV7-3 and TRBJ1-5; 8 bases map to TRBD1. This CDR3 region has 14 residues. V trimming: 5 bases; J trimming: 6 bases; junction bases outside the gene matches: 6. The germline V gene has CDR1 SGHTA and CDR2 FQGTGA. The full variable domain, in which reference TRBV7-3 and TRBJ1-5 provide the parts outside the CDR3, is GAGVSQTPSNKVTEKGKYVELRCDPISGHTALYWYRQSLGQGPEFLIYFQGTGAADDSGLPNDRFFAVRPEGSVSTLKIQRTERGDSAVYLCASSEQGGSQPQHFGDGTRLSIL.

The gene calls are TRBV7-2 and TRBJ1-1; TRBD1 might be the D (5 bases). CDR1 and CDR2 from the germline V gene are SGHTA and FQGNSA. V lost 5 bases to trimming and J lost 11 bases, with 21 bases between them. The CDR3 contains 14 residues. CDR3 bases: TGTGCCAGCAGCCCAGGTGGGGGGTCGAGGAGGGCTTTCTTT. Protein: CASSPGGGSRRAFF.

This chain joins TRBV14 and TRBJ2-7; D is unresolved. Germline CDR1 is SGHDN and CDR2 is FVKESK. The germline V and J ends were trimmed by 4 bases and 1 base, with 11 bases remaining between them. The CDR3 extends over 14 amino acids. CDR3 protein: CASSPRETSYEQYF. The CDR3 DNA reads as TGTGCCAGCAGCCCCCGAGAAACGTCCTACGAGCAGTACTTC. The whole variable domain, remainder taken from reference TRBV14 and TRBJ2-7, is EAGVTQFPSHSVIEKGQTVTLRCDPISGHDNLYWYRRVMGKEIKFLLHFVKESKQDESGMPNNRFLAERTGGTYSTLKVQPAELEDSGVYFCASSPRETSYEQYFGPGTRLTVT.

CDR3 loop: CASSIPSSGSYNEQFF. Here the CDR3 DNA reads TGCGCCAGCAGCATACCTTCTAGCGGCTCCTACAATGAGCAGTTCTTC. The V call is TRBV5-1, the J call TRBJ2-1, with 7 bases identical to TRBD2. CDR1 is SGHRS, CDR2 YFSETQ, per germline. The CDR3 length is 16 residues. After removal of 4 bases from V and 0 bases from J, the junction contained 7 bases not matched to a gene.

This clone showed up just a few times. The gene calls are TRBV27 and TRBJ2-1; D perhaps matches TRBD2 (6 bases). V lost 5 bases, J lost 3 bases, and 11 bases lay in between. This CDR3 spans 14 amino acids. Germline CDR1 reads MNHEY; CDR2 reads SMNVEV (reference sequence). The CDR3: CASSGTPSYNEQFF. For the CDR3, the DNA is TGTGCCAGCAGTGGGACTCCAAGCTACAATGAGCAGTTCTTC.

The chain carries TRBV27 and TRBJ2-7; 9 nucleotides match TRBD1. The CDR3 is made up of 12 amino acids. After removal of 8 bases from V and 7 bases from J, the junction contained 6 bases not matched to a gene. Germline V gene lookup returns CDR1 MNHEY and CDR2 SMNVEV (reference sequence). CDR3 sequence reads: CASGHRGQEQYF. The CDR3 nucleotides read TGTGCCAGCGGTCACAGGGGGCAAGAGCAGTACTTC.

The chain uses TRBV6-1 and TRBJ2-2; 8 nucleotides match TRBD1. Germline trimming cut 6 bases from V and 5 bases from J; bases unmatched to any gene: 8. This CDR3 has 15 amino acids. The germline gives CDR1 MNHNS, CDR2 SASEGT. The CDR3: CASRVGQGGTGELFF. CDR3 nucleotides: TGTGCCAGCAGGGTTGGACAGGGCGGTACCGGGGAGCTGTTTTTT.

This clone was detected only once. The J gene is TRBJ2-5, the V gene TRBV2; TRBD1 agrees at 7 bases. CDR3 size: 16 residues. Germline V gives CDR1 SNHLY, CDR2 FYNNEI. The junction had 10 bases not matched to a gene; V was cut back by 6 bases and J by 0 bases. CDR3 sequence (DNA): TGTGCCAGCAGGAGGGACAGAGCAAGCTACCAAGAGACCCAGTACTTC. It is translated as CASRRDRASYQETQYF.

The rearrangement uses TRBV19 and TRBJ1-1, with a tentative D call TRBD1 (6 bases). The V and J ends lost 6 bases and 0 bases respectively, with 17 bases between them. The CDR3 extends over 16 amino acids. Germline V lookup: CDR1 LNHDA, CDR2 SQIVND (reference sequence). The CDR3 loop is CASSLRGGSMNTEAFF. CDR3 bases: TGTGCCAGTAGCCTCAGGGGCGGCTCCATGAACACTGAAGCTTTCTTT.

The chain links TRBV9 to TRBJ2-1; 10 positions agree with TRBD2. CDR3 length equals 15 residues. Looked up from germline, CDR1 is SGDLS and CDR2 is YYNGEE. V lost 4 bases to trimming and J lost 4 bases; unmatched junction nucleotides: 5. In DNA, the CDR3 is TGTGCCAGCAGCCCCACTAGCGGGGCTTACAATGAGCAGTTCTTC. This translates into CASSPTSGAYNEQFF.

V is TRBV5-4 and J is TRBJ2-2; D is uncertain. V gave up 4 bases and J gave up 1 base, with 14 bases separating them. Germline CDR1 is SGHNT and CDR2 is YYREEE (reference sequence). The CDR3 extends over 16 amino acids. CDR3 protein: CASSRRAARNTGELFF. CDR3 coding DNA: TGTGCCAGCAGCCGAAGGGCAGCCCGGAACACCGGGGAGCTGTTTTTT.